This record concerns one T cell receptor beta chain sequence. Trimming removed 2 bases at V and 5 bases at J, with 9 bases between. Germline V gene data show CDR1 as WSHSY and CDR2 as SAAADI. The CDR3 is 13 amino acids. This specimen comes from a study of blood T cell repertoires in COVID-19. The assay was immunoSEQ multiplex PCR, and TCRdb's table has in-frame clones only and misses some. The sample yields 200,000 to 250,000 clones, around 86% seen once. Specimen: peripheral blood. The clonotype comes from a man between 50 and 59 years old with acute or convalescent COVID-19. V is TRBV10-2 and J is TRBJ1-1, with TRBD1 as a possible D gene (6 bases). The CDR3 DNA follows: TGCGCCAGCAGTGAGGAGGGGGAAACTGAAGCTTTCTTT. Amino acid sequence: CASSEEGETEAFF.